Presented here are 27 T cell receptor beta chains from one specimen sequenced in a study of naive and memory T cell subsets. Their antigens are not known. Points from the study as a whole: A few larger clonotypes appeared in naive repertoires, especially CD8, possibly memory cells re-expressing CD45RA.

Two oligonucleotides, mixed equimolar, formed the beta constant-region primer covering TRBC1 and TRBC2. The ligated cDNA underwent four PCR rounds using SP2 and nested alpha and beta constant-region primers. TCRdb recomputed calls from the UMI-ligation and nested PCR reads with MiXCR, one row per CDR3 protein. Here the sample spans approximately 150,000 distinct CDR3 sequences, 22% being singletons. The sample taken for sequencing was naive CD4+ T cells from blood. These receptors came from a human donor in good health.

The genes are TRBV28 and TRBJ2-7; 8 bases match TRBD1. CDR1 and CDR2 (germline): MDHEN, SYDVKM. This CDR3 spans 15 amino acids. The trim removed 3 bases at V and 6 bases at J, leaving 10 bases unmatched. This chain's CDR3 is CASSLYGQGAGEQYF. DNA for the CDR3: TGTGCCAGCAGTTTGTACGGCCAGGGGGCAGGCGAGCAGTACTTC.

The rearrangement uses TRBV20-1 and TRBJ1-2; no clear D gene. Germline V CDR1 and CDR2: DFQATT, SNEGSKA (reference sequence). V was trimmed by 5 bases and J by 4 bases, leaving 17 bases between them. The CDR3 covers 14 residues. CDR3 DNA sequence: TGCAGTGCTCCCTCGGAGGGTACGTCCTATGGCTACACCTTC. Protein: CSAPSEGTSYGYTF.

J is TRBJ2-2 and V is TRBV5-5; TRBD2 agrees at 13 bases. Germline assignment: CDR1 SGHKS and CDR2 YYEKEE (reference sequence). This CDR3 region has 18 residues. V lost 5 bases to trimming and J lost 6 bases; unmatched junction nucleotides: 13. The CDR3 DNA reads TGTGCCAGCAGATCACGACTAGCGGGAGGTCGGCGTCCCGGGGAGCTGTTTTTT. Its protein product is CASRSRLAGGRRPGELFF. Together with reference TRBV5-5 and TRBJ2-2, the CDR3 gives the full variable domain: DAGVTQSPTHLIKTRGQQVTLRCSPISGHKSVSWYQQVLGQGPQFIFQYYEKEERGRGNFPDRFSARQFPNYSSELNVNALLLGDSALYLCASRSRLAGGRRPGELFFGEGSRLTVL.

In this sample, this clonotype turned up a few times. V gene TRBV12-3 or TRBV12-4 combines with J gene TRBJ1-1; 9 positions agree with TRBD1. V gave up 1 base and J gave up 1 base; unmatched junction bases: 1. The CDR3 spans 15 residues. The chain's CDR3 is CASSLDRGRNTEAFF. The CDR3, as DNA: TGTGCCAGCAGTTTAGACAGGGGGCGGAACACTGAAGCTTTCTTT.

This clonotype has only a few counts. The chain combines TRBV28 with TRBJ2-5; D is possibly TRBD1 (6 bases). The CDR3 is made up of 13 amino acids. Germline CDR1 is MDHEN and CDR2 is SYDVKM. The germline V and J ends were trimmed by 8 bases and 2 bases, with 12 bases remaining between them. CDR3 bases: TGTGCCAGCCGCGAACAGGGACAAGAGACCCAGTACTTC. Its protein is CASREQGQETQYF.

This chain uses TRBV29-1 with TRBJ2-3; D unresolved. The germline V gene encodes CDR1 SQVTM and CDR2 ANQGSEA. The V end lost 5 bases, the J end lost 4 bases, and 4 bases lay between the germline ends. The CDR3 contains 10 residues. The CDR3 DNA reads TGCAGCGTTTTCCCAGATACGCAGTATTTT. This encodes CSVFPDTQYF.

This clonotype was detected many times. The chain employs TRBV20-1 and TRBJ2-1, with D tentatively TRBD2 (6 bases). Trimming took off 1 base at V and 2 bases at J, with 21 bases between the two ends. CDR3 length: 18 residues. Germline V CDR1 and CDR2: DFQATT, SNEGSKA (reference sequence). The CDR3, as DNA: TGCAGTGCTAGAGTGTACAGTGGTCCGTCGGGAGCCTACAATGAGCAGTTCTTC. This gives the protein CSARVYSGPSGAYNEQFF.

In this sample, this clonotype turned up a few times. J is TRBJ1-4 and V is TRBV5-1, with D tentatively TRBD1 (6 bases). The CDR3 runs to 15 residues. V lost 5 bases and J lost 5, with 16 bases in between. The germline V gene has CDR1 SGHRS and CDR2 YFSETQ. CDR3 residues: CASSQPQGRNEKLFF. The DNA for the CDR3 is TGCGCCAGCAGTCAGCCACAGGGAAGGAATGAAAAACTGTTTTTT.

This clonotype has a handful of counts. V usage is TRBV28 and J usage is TRBJ2-5, with TRBD1 identical over 11 bases. Germline CDR1 and CDR2: MDHEN and SYDVKM. J lost 4 bases, V lost 8 bases, and 9 bases had no gene match. The CDR3 spans 15 residues. The CDR3 loop is CASRLRGTGGETQYF. CDR3 DNA: TGTGCCAGCCGCCTCCGTGGGACAGGGGGAGAGACCCAGTACTTC.

The rearrangement links TRBV10-3 to TRBJ1-5, with a tentative D call TRBD1 (6 bases). There are 15 residues in the CDR3. Germline-derived CDR1 and CDR2 are ENHRY and SYGVKD. The ends were cut back, 2 bases at V and 1 base at J, with 9 bases in the middle. The CDR3 DNA follows: TGTGCCATCAGTGAGCAGGGGACGAGCAATCAGCCCCAGCATTTT. It codes for CAISEQGTSNQPQHF.

This clonotype was observed a few times. The chain carries TRBV3-1 and TRBJ2-1; D is ambiguous. The V gene lost 0 bases and the J gene lost 4 bases, with 4 bases spanning the gap. The CDR3 contains 13 residues. The V gene's germline CDR1 is LGHDT and CDR2 YNNKEL (reference sequence). The CDR3: CASSQETYNEQFF. CDR3 nucleotide sequence: TGTGCCAGCAGCCAAGAAACTTACAATGAGCAGTTCTTC.

The rearrangement links TRBV20-1 to TRBJ2-6; the D is unclear. The V end was cut by 3 bases, the J end by 0 bases, with 12 bases between. The length of the CDR3 is 16 residues. CDR1 and CDR2 from the germline V gene are DFQATT and SNEGSKA (reference sequence). CDR3 residues: CSASSAPTSGANVLTF. CDR3 nucleotide sequence: TGCAGTGCTAGCTCTGCGCCTACCTCTGGGGCCAACGTCCTGACTTTC.

The chain employs TRBV28 and TRBJ1-1; the D is unclear. CDR1 and CDR2 from the germline V gene are MDHEN and SYDVKM. Trimming cost V 0 bases and J 7 bases, with 9 bases left between them. This CDR3 spans 13 amino acids. The CDR3 region has the DNA TGTGCCAGCAGTTTATGGGGCGGAGTTGAAGCTTTCTTT. Protein product: CASSLWGGVEAFF.

The V and J genes are TRBV28 and TRBJ1-5, with a tentative D call TRBD1 (6 bases). CDR3 size: 13 residues. Trimming removed 7 bases from V and 4 bases from J, with 11 bases in between. Germline lookup yields CDR1 MDHEN and CDR2 SYDVKM. The CDR3 reads CASMGGANQPQHF. In DNA form, the CDR3 reads TGTGCCAGCATGGGGGGCGCGAATCAGCCCCAGCATTTT.

This clonotype was detected many times. V gene TRBV7-2 combines with J gene TRBJ1-1; unclear D gene. With 2 bases removed from V and 1 base from J, the gap between germline ends came to 5 bases. The CDR3 is 13 residues long. Germline values: CDR1 SGHTA, CDR2 FQGNSA. The CDR3 spells CASSLLGNTEAFF. The CDR3 bases are TGTGCCAGCAGCTTACTTGGGAACACTGAAGCTTTCTTT.

The chain recombines TRBV28 with TRBJ1-5; D unresolved. V lost 4 bases to trimming and J lost 7 bases, with 14 bases between them. CDR1 is MDHEN and CDR2 is SYDVKM in the germline V gene. The CDR3 sequence is 14 residues long. The CDR3 DNA is TGTGCCAGCAGTTATGCCGCGCGAGGCCAGCCCCAGCATTTT. It translates to CASSYAARGQPQHF.

The rearrangement joins TRBV11-2 to TRBJ2-7, with unresolved D. V lost 2 bases and J 2 bases, leaving 10 bases between the germline ends. Germline CDR1 SGHAT, CDR2 FQNNGV. CDR3 length: 14 residues. The CDR3 here is CASSLLGEAYEQYF. In DNA form, the CDR3 reads TGTGCCAGCAGCTTACTCGGAGAGGCCTACGAGCAGTACTTC.

This clonotype was seen at least ten times. This chain links TRBV11-2 with TRBJ2-7; tentative D call: TRBD1 (6 bases). The V end was cut by 6 bases, the J end by 3 bases, with 9 bases between. This CDR3 has 12 amino acids. Germline-derived CDR1 and CDR2 are SGHAT and FQNNGV. The CDR3 protein is CASRLQGYEQYF. The CDR3 nucleotides are TGTGCCAGCAGACTACAGGGCTACGAGCAGTACTTC.

This clonotype was counted between two and nine times. The chain recombines TRBV5-1 with TRBJ2-1; D is unclear. Germline loops: CDR1 SGHRS, CDR2 YFSETQ. The CDR3 contains 11 residues. Trimming pared 5 bases from V and 5 bases from J, leaving 5 bases between. In nucleotides, the CDR3 is TGCGCCAGCAGATACCACAATGAGCAGTTCTTC. It is translated as CASRYHNEQFF.

This clonotype was counted at least ten times. The V call is TRBV19, the J call TRBJ2-7; D is perhaps TRBD2 (5 bases). Germline loops: CDR1 LNHDA, CDR2 SQIVND (reference sequence). The germline V and J ends were trimmed by 5 bases and 3 bases, with 14 bases remaining between them. The CDR3 runs to 14 residues. The CDR3 here is CASSRGESLYEQYF. The CDR3 DNA follows: TGTGCCAGTAGTCGTGGGGAGAGCCTCTACGAGCAGTACTTC.

This clonotype was seen a few times. The V and J genes are TRBV29-1 and TRBJ2-3, with 14 bases aligning to TRBD2. Per germline, CDR1 SQVTM and CDR2 ANQGSEA. V lost 6 bases, J lost 6 bases, and 8 bases stayed unmatched. The CDR3 totals 15 residues. Here the CDR3 reads CSVTGTSGSKDTQYF. DNA of the CDR3: TGCAGCGTAACCGGGACTAGCGGGAGTAAGGATACGCAGTATTTT.

This sequence joins TRBV25-1 and TRBJ2-5; possibly TRBD2 for D (5 bases). Germline CDR1 and CDR2: MGHDK and SYGVNS. The CDR3 is 14 residues long. Trimming took off 4 bases at V and 7 bases at J, with 16 bases between the two ends. CDR3 amino acids: CASSGSGRGGTQYF. The CDR3 DNA reads TGTGCCAGCAGTGGGTCCGGCCGAGGAGGGACCCAGTACTTC. Together with reference TRBV25-1 and TRBJ2-5, the CDR3 gives the full variable domain: EADIYQTPRYLVIGTGKKITLECSQTMGHDKMYWYQQDPGMELHLIHYSYGVNSTEKGDLSSESTVSRIRTEHFPLTLESARPSHTSQYLCASSGSGRGGTQYFGPGTRLLVL.

The chain is built from TRBV5-5 and TRBJ2-2, with D perhaps TRBD2 (6 bases). The CDR3 is 14 amino acids. CDR1 is SGHKS, CDR2 YYEKEE, per germline (reference sequence). Trimming removed 4 bases from V and 6 bases from J, with 13 bases in between. CDR3 loop: CASSPVGGAGELFF. CDR3 sequence (DNA): TGTGCCAGCAGCCCCGTCGGCGGGGCCGGGGAGCTGTTTTTT.

This clonotype has more than one count but fewer than ten. The gene calls are TRBV27 and TRBJ2-7; D tentatively reads TRBD1 or TRBD2 (5 bases each). The germline gives CDR1 MNHEY, CDR2 SMNVEV (reference sequence). The CDR3 is 15 residues long. V lost 6 bases and J lost 6, with 21 bases in between. DNA of the CDR3: TGTGCCAGCAGAGAGGGACCCGTGGTTGTTGGCGAGCAGTACTTC. Translated, it gives CASREGPVVVGEQYF.

This clonotype was picked up many times. The chain links TRBV7-6 to TRBJ2-1; D is unclear. The V end was cut by 5 bases, the J end by 6 bases, with 11 bases between. The germline V gene has CDR1 SGHVS and CDR2 FNYEAQ. The CDR3 is 13 amino acids. CDR3 in DNA: TGTGCCAGCAGCCGGACCCGCGTCAATGAGCAGTTCTTC. This encodes CASSRTRVNEQFF.

The chain couples TRBV20-1 to TRBJ1-5; D is unclear. Germline V gene lookup returns CDR1 DFQATT and CDR2 SNEGSKA (reference sequence). Trimming removed 5 bases at V and 0 bases at J, with 14 bases between. CDR3 length equals 15 residues. The chain's CDR3 is CSAFSRTGSNQPQHF. The CDR3 nucleotides read TGCAGTGCTTTCAGTCGGACTGGTAGCAATCAGCCCCAGCATTTT.

This clonotype was seen a single time. In nucleotides, the CDR3 is TGTGCCAGCAGTCGTACAGGGTCAGGGGACACCGGGGAGCTGTTTTTT. Protein sequence: CASSRTGSGDTGELFF. This rearrangement joins TRBV28 to TRBJ2-2; tentative D call: TRBD1 (6 bases). The germline V and J ends were trimmed by 5 bases and 3 bases, with 16 bases remaining between them. In germline, CDR1 is MDHEN, CDR2 SYDVKM. This CDR3 has 16 amino acids. The entire variable domain, with the rest obtained from reference TRBV28 and TRBJ2-2, is as follows: DVKVTQSSRYLVKRTGEKVFLECVQDMDHENMFWYRQDPGLGLRLIYFSYDVKMKEKGDIPEGYSVSREKKERFSLILESASTNQTSMYLCASSRTGSGDTGELFFGEGSRLTVL.